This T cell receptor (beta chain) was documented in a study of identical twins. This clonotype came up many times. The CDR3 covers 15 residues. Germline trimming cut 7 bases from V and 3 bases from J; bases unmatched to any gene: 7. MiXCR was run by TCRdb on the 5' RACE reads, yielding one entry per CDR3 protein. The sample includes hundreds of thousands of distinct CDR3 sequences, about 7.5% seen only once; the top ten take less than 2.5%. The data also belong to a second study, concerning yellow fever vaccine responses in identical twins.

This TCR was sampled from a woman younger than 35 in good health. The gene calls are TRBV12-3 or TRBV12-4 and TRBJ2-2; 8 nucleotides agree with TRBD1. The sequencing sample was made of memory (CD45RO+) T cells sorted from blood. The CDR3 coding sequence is TGTGCCAGCACCCTCGGACAGGGCGACACCGGGGAGCTGTTTTTT. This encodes CASTLGQGDTGELFF.